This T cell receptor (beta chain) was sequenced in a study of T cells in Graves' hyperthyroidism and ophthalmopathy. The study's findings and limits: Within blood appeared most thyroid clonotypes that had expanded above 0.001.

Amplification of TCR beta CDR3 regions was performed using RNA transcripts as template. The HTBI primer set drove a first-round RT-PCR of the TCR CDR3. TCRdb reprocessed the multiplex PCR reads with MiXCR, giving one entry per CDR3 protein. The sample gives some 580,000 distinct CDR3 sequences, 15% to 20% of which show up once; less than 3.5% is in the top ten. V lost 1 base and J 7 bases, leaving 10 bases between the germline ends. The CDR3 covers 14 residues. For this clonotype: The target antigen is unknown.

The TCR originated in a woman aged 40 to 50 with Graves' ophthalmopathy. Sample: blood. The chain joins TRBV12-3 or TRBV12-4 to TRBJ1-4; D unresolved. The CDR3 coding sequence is TGTGCCAGCAGTTTAGGCCGATCTACTGAAAAACTGTTTTTT. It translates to CASSLGRSTEKLFF.